These 6 T cell receptor beta chains originate from one sample sequenced in a study of CXCR3-negative and CXCR3-positive naive CD8 T cells. The TRB libraries of cDNA were built by UMI-labeled 5' RACE. Reanalyzing the 5' RACE reads, TCRdb keeps one entry per CDR3 protein, without DNA. The sample has approximately 5,900 distinct CDR3 sequences. These receptors have no identified antigens. The study's findings and limits: CXCR3-positive naive cells carried more hydrophobic TRB CDR3s than CXCR3-negative naive cells did.

The specimen sequenced was naive CXCR3+ CD8+ T cells from blood. Subset: CD45RO-CCR7+CD27+CD95- naive CD8+ T cells expressing CXCR3 (TNR3+). Every receptor here comes from a human donor in good health. Some clones in this sample may be carry-over from other donors' samples.

The chain recombines TRBV19 with TRBJ2-1; TCRdb outputs TRBD2, but without DNA this stays unchecked. The germline CDR1 and CDR2 sequences are LNHDA and SQIVND (reference sequence). The CDR3 sequence is 14 residues long. The chain's CDR3 is CASSGAGGFNEQFF.

According to its frequency, this clonotype is medium-sized. The genes are TRBV29-1 and TRBJ2-5. The CDR3 is 16 residues long. Germline V gene data show CDR1 as SQVTM and CDR2 as ANQGSEA. This CDR3 is CSVDLATGLVPETQYF.

In terms of frequency, this clonotype is medium-sized. The CDR3 sequence: CASSPLGLAEREQFF. The V and J genes are TRBV5-1 and TRBJ2-1; lacking DNA, the TRBD2 call made by TCRdb goes unchecked. Germline loops: CDR1 SGHRS, CDR2 YFSETQ. The CDR3 has 15 residues. Full variable domain (outside the CDR3, taken from reference TRBV5-1 and TRBJ2-1): KAGVTQTPRYLIKTRGQQVTLSCSPISGHRSVSWYQQTPGQGLQFLFEYFSETQRNKGNFPGRFSGRQFSNSRSEMNVSTLELGDSALYLCASSPLGLAEREQFFGPGTRLTVL.

This clonotype is medium-sized (0.01 to 0.1%) by frequency. V is TRBV7-9 and J is TRBJ1-2; TCRdb outputs TRBD1, but without DNA this stays unchecked. The germline V gene encodes CDR1 SEHNR and CDR2 FQNEAQ (reference sequence). The CDR3 totals 19 residues. CDR3 residues: CASSLQEGQGAYGNYGYTF.

Judged by frequency, this clonotype is medium-sized. The chain couples TRBV29-1 to TRBJ2-3; TCRdb returns TRBD2, unconfirmable since there is no DNA. The CDR3 length is 14 residues. Germline V CDR1 and CDR2: SQVTM, ANQGSEA. The CDR3: CSVEPLVSTDTQYF.

Judged by frequency, this clonotype is medium-sized (0.01 to 0.1%). The V call is TRBV29-1, the J call TRBJ2-1; TCRdb's D call, TRBD2, is unchecked because there is no DNA. Germline lookup yields CDR1 SQVTM and CDR2 ANQGSEA. The CDR3 is made up of 15 amino acids. The CDR3 is CSSQGTAGLYNEQFF.